The 29 T cell receptor beta chains below come from one sample, sequenced in a study of cytomegalovirus exposure and HLA in healthy donors. The PCR was carried out with 60 Vbeta primers and 13 Jbeta primers. The protocol was immunoSEQ multiplex PCR, while the TCRdb copy is restricted to in-frame clones and leaves out a portion. The data contain approximately 150,000 clones, around 75% of them singletons. Sequencing used PBMCs. These receptors came from a female donor in good health and CMV-seronegative.

The chain links TRBV27 to TRBJ2-3; 9 nucleotides align to TRBD2. Germline V gene sequence: CDR1 MNHEY, CDR2 SMNVEV (reference sequence). The CDR3 has 15 residues. V shed 5 bases and J 1 base; nucleotides not matched to a gene: 4. The DNA of the CDR3 is TGTGCCAGCAGTCTAGCGGGGTCGGGCACAGATACGCAGTATTTT. Translating gives CASSLAGSGTDTQYF.

CDR3 DNA: TGTGCCAGCAGGCCGCCGGGACTAGCGGGGGGGACCACAGATACGCAGTATTTT. Protein sequence: CASRPPGLAGGTTDTQYF. J is TRBJ2-3 and V is TRBV7-2; TRBD2 agrees at 16 bases. The CDR3 loop spans 18 amino acids. Germline lookup yields CDR1 SGHTA and CDR2 FQGNSA. The V and J ends lost 6 bases and 2 bases, in that order; junction bases with no gene match: 8.

V usage is TRBV7-2 and J usage is TRBJ1-5; possibly TRBD1 for D (5 bases). V dropped 5 bases and J dropped 0 bases, with 11 bases sitting between them. Germline V gene lookup returns CDR1 SGHTA and CDR2 FQGNSA. The CDR3 loop spans 15 amino acids. The CDR3 nucleotides read TGTGCCAGCAGCCCCCAGGGTTTTAGCAATCAGCCCCAGCATTTT. Translation gives CASSPQGFSNQPQHF.

The chain couples TRBV28 to TRBJ1-2; a weak D match, TRBD1 (6 bases). The CDR3 runs 15 residues. The germline gives CDR1 MDHEN, CDR2 SYDVKM. The germline V and J ends were trimmed by 4 bases and 3 bases, with 15 bases remaining between them. The CDR3 DNA is TGTGCCAGCAGTTCCTCGGAACAGGGTTACTATGGCTACACCTTC. It specifies CASSSSEQGYYGYTF.

This clone was counted a few times. The V gene is TRBV7-8, the J gene TRBJ1-4; 8 positions match TRBD1. The germline V gene has CDR1 SGHVS and CDR2 FQNEAQ. This CDR3 region has 14 residues. V dropped 1 base and J dropped 7; count of bases not matched to a gene: 2. The chain's CDR3 is CASSLGDRIEKLFF. The CDR3, as DNA: TGTGCCAGCAGCTTAGGGGACAGGATTGAAAAACTGTTTTTT.

The V and J genes are TRBV29-1 and TRBJ1-2; the match to TRBD1 covers 7 bases. In germline, CDR1 is SQVTM, CDR2 ANQGSEA. The length of the CDR3 is 12 residues. The trim removed 2 bases at V and 7 bases at J, leaving 4 bases unmatched. The CDR3 DNA is TGCAGCGTTGAACGGACAGGCCTTGGCTACACCTTC. This encodes CSVERTGLGYTF.

This clone was picked up a small number of times. J is TRBJ2-1 and V is TRBV4-3; 8 nucleotides match TRBD2. Germline V lookup: CDR1 LGHNA, CDR2 YSLEER. The ends lost 0 bases at V and 6 bases at J; junction bases unmatched: 10. CDR3 length: 17 amino acids. The CDR3 here is CASSQEQGSGSLNEQFF. CDR3 DNA: TGCGCCAGCAGCCAAGAGCAGGGAAGCGGGAGCCTCAATGAGCAGTTCTTC.

This sequence joins TRBV7-9 and TRBJ2-3, with 10 bases aligning to TRBD2. The CDR3 has 19 residues. V trimming: 4 bases; J trimming: 9 bases; junction bases outside the gene matches: 22. The germline CDR1 and CDR2 sequences are SEHNR and FQNEAQ (reference sequence). CDR3 in amino acids: CASSSEREGQGIVAQTQYF. The CDR3 region has the DNA TGTGCCAGCAGCTCAGAGCGGGAGGGCCAAGGAATCGTGGCCCAGACGCAGTATTTT.

V and J are TRBV9 and TRBJ1-1; no clear D gene. CDR1 is SGDLS, CDR2 YYNGEE, per germline. The CDR3 is 15 residues long. Trimming removed 0 bases from V and 1 base from J, with 10 bases in between. CDR3 sequence: CASSVAGWKNTEAFF. CDR3 DNA sequence: TGTGCCAGCAGCGTAGCGGGGTGGAAGAACACTGAAGCTTTCTTT.

CDR3 protein: CASSLVRQGNSYGYTF. The CDR3 coding sequence is TGTGCCAGCAGCTTGGTGAGACAGGGGAACTCCTATGGCTACACCTTC. V and J are TRBV5-6 and TRBJ1-2, with 8 bases lining up with TRBD1. V shed 0 bases, J shed 4 bases, and the junction held 8 bases outside the gene matches. CDR1 and CDR2 from the germline V gene are SGHDT and YYEEEE. CDR3 size: 16 residues.

This chain uses TRBV5-5 with TRBJ1-2, with D perhaps matching TRBD1 (6 bases). The germline V gene has CDR1 SGHKS and CDR2 YYEKEE (reference sequence). The CDR3 covers 14 residues. V lost 7 bases to trimming and J lost 8 bases, with 21 bases between them. The CDR3 reads CASHWTTGHEGYTF. CDR3 bases: TGTGCCAGCCATTGGACAACAGGGCATGAAGGCTACACCTTC.

This rearrangement joins TRBV7-2 to TRBJ1-2; maybe TRBD1 (6 bases). Germline CDR1 reads SGHTA; CDR2 reads FQGNSA. The CDR3 loop spans 14 amino acids. V shed 3 bases and J shed 7 bases, with 15 bases lying between them. CDR3 sequence: CASSLDRPAGGYTF. The CDR3 DNA is TGTGCCAGCAGCTTGGACAGACCGGCGGGTGGCTACACCTTC.

This chain links TRBV14 with TRBJ2-5, with D unresolved. V was shortened by 4 bases and J by 5 bases, with 14 bases between the two germline ends. The CDR3 totals 14 residues. CDR1 is SGHDN and CDR2 is FVKESK in the germline V gene. The CDR3 DNA reads TGTGCCAGCAGCCTAGCCCTGAGGTGGGAGACCCAGTACTTC. This gives the protein CASSLALRWETQYF.

The V gene is TRBV7-6, the J gene TRBJ2-7, with D perhaps matching TRBD1 (6 bases). There are 16 residues in the CDR3. Between the trimmed V and J ends, which lost 5 bases and 3 bases, there was a span of 20 bases. CDR1 is SGHVS and CDR2 is FNYEAQ in the germline V gene. The CDR3 loop is CASSLQGGRGNYEQYF. The CDR3 coding sequence is TGTGCCAGCAGCCTCCAAGGGGGAAGGGGTAACTACGAGCAGTACTTC.

The V and J genes are TRBV6-5 and TRBJ1-2; 7 bases map to TRBD1. V lost 5 bases, J lost 5 bases, and 5 bases stayed unmatched. The CDR3 sequence is 13 residues long. CDR1 is MNHEY and CDR2 is SVGAGI in the germline V gene. In nucleotides, the CDR3 is TGTGCCAGCAGTAAGGACAGGATATATGGCTACACCTTC. Translation gives CASSKDRIYGYTF.

The chain carries TRBV6-5 and TRBJ2-5; no definite D call. CDR1 is MNHEY, CDR2 SVGAGI, per germline. This CDR3 contains 15 residues. Trimming cost V 0 bases and J 0 bases, with 8 bases left between them. This CDR3 reads CASSYSHWYQETQYF. The CDR3 region has the DNA TGTGCCAGCAGTTACTCGCACTGGTACCAAGAGACCCAGTACTTC.

The rearrangement links TRBV29-1 to TRBJ2-3; 12 nucleotides align to TRBD2. Germline V gene lookup returns CDR1 SQVTM and CDR2 ANQGSEA. Unmatched junction bases numbered 3, after V lost 7 bases and J lost 1 base. This CDR3 comprises 14 residues. The CDR3 bases are TGCAGCGGTCGACTAGCGGGGGGCACAGATACGCAGTATTTT. It encodes CSGRLAGGTDTQYF.

The J gene is TRBJ2-1, the V gene TRBV6-5; TRBD1 aligns across 8 bases. Looked up from germline, CDR1 is MNHEY and CDR2 is SVGAGI. Trimming at V came to 8 bases and at J to 1 base, leaving 1 base not matched to a gene. The CDR3 contains 13 residues. The CDR3 nucleotides read TGTGCCAGCCGGGACAGGTCCTACAATGAGCAGTTCTTC. It encodes CASRDRSYNEQFF.

The chain employs TRBV11-2 and TRBJ2-4; D is ambiguous. This CDR3 spans 15 amino acids. The V end lost 1 base, the J end lost 5 bases, and 12 bases lay between the germline ends. Germline V gives CDR1 SGHAT, CDR2 FQNNGV. This chain's CDR3 is CASSLVGLSQNIQYF. The DNA of the CDR3 is TGTGCCAGCAGCTTAGTTGGTCTATCGCAAAACATTCAGTACTTC.

J is TRBJ1-2 and V is TRBV30; D possibly corresponds to TRBD1 (6 bases). Trimming took 4 bases from V and 6 from J, leaving 24 bases between them. The CDR3 runs 16 residues. From germline, CDR1 is GTSNPN and CDR2 SVGIG (reference sequence). The DNA of the CDR3 is TGTGCCTGGACTATGTACAGGCAGGGGCTAAGGGATGGCTACACCTTC. Translated, it gives CAWTMYRQGLRDGYTF.

The chain links TRBV6-1 to TRBJ2-3; 8 nucleotides match TRBD1. Per germline, CDR1 MNHNS and CDR2 SASEGT. Losses at the gene ends were 7 bases for V and 3 bases for J; bases not matched to a gene: 6. The CDR3 runs to 14 residues. The CDR3 DNA reads TGTGCCAGCAAAGGACAGGGAGAGACAGATACGCAGTATTTT. It specifies CASKGQGETDTQYF.

V is TRBV11-2 and J is TRBJ2-5; perhaps TRBD1 as D (5 bases). V shed 1 base and J shed 4 bases, with 10 bases lying between them. Looked up from germline, CDR1 is SGHAT and CDR2 is FQNNGV. This CDR3 is built from 14 residues. The DNA of the CDR3 is TGTGCCAGCAGCTTAGTCATAACAGGAGAGACCCAGTACTTC. Residues: CASSLVITGETQYF.

V is TRBV10-3 and J is TRBJ2-7; 7 bases agree with TRBD1. V was clipped by 2 bases and J by 3 bases; unmatched bases: 4. This CDR3 comprises 14 residues. Germline-derived CDR1 and CDR2 are ENHRY and SYGVKD. Written as DNA, the CDR3 is TGTGCCATCAGTGAGACAGGGGAAATCTACGAGCAGTACTTC. Protein product: CAISETGEIYEQYF.

In this sample, this clone turned up once. The chain is built from TRBV9 and TRBJ2-7, with TRBD1 matching over 7 bases. This CDR3 is 15 amino acids long. V dropped 3 bases and J dropped 0; count of bases not matched to a gene: 6. Germline values: CDR1 SGDLS, CDR2 YYNGEE. The CDR3 sequence: CASSGQDRASYEQYF. The CDR3 DNA reads TGTGCCAGCAGCGGACAAGACAGGGCCTCCTACGAGCAGTACTTC.

In this sample, this clone turned up once. This sequence joins TRBV10-2 and TRBJ1-5; weak D call: TRBD1 (6 bases). Between the trimmed V and J ends, which lost 1 base and 1 base, there was a span of 14 bases. The CDR3 contains 17 residues. The germline V gene has CDR1 WSHSY and CDR2 SAAADI. The chain's CDR3 is CASSELSGGWSNQPQHF. CDR3 nucleotide sequence: TGCGCCAGCAGTGAGTTATCGGGGGGCTGGAGCAATCAGCCCCAGCATTTT.

The chain carries TRBV5-1 and TRBJ2-3, with 9 bases matching TRBD2. Germline-derived CDR1 and CDR2 are SGHRS and YFSETQ. This CDR3 comprises 18 residues. The trim removed 4 bases at V and 2 bases at J, leaving 14 bases unmatched. This CDR3 reads CASSPSGASGVFTDTQYF. The CDR3 DNA sequence: TGCGCCAGCAGCCCATCGGGAGCTAGCGGGGTGTTCACAGATACGCAGTATTTT.

This clone was seen a handful of times. CDR3 residues: CASGQLPGANVLTF. DNA for the CDR3: TGTGCCAGCGGACAGCTCCCTGGGGCCAACGTCCTGACTTTC. This chain joins TRBV2 and TRBJ2-6, with D maybe TRBD1 (6 bases). V was trimmed by 8 bases and J by 2 bases, leaving 10 bases between them. The germline V gene encodes CDR1 SNHLY and CDR2 FYNNEI. CDR3 size: 14 residues.

J is TRBJ2-3 and V is TRBV14, with 7 nucleotides matching TRBD2. The germline V gene encodes CDR1 SGHDN and CDR2 FVKESK. CDR3 size: 16 residues. V gave up 0 bases and J gave up 1 base; unmatched junction bases: 4. This chain's CDR3 is CASSQDRGRGTDTQYF. CDR3 coding DNA: TGTGCCAGCAGCCAAGATCGCGGGAGAGGCACAGATACGCAGTATTTT.

The chain has TRBV10-2 and TRBJ1-2; the D gene is possibly TRBD1 (5 bases). Trimming removed 5 bases at V and 5 bases at J, with 15 bases between. The CDR3 is 14 residues long. Per the germline V gene, CDR1 is WSHSY and CDR2 is SAAADI. The CDR3, as DNA: TGCGCCAGCAGTCCAGGGTCAATCTCTTATGGCTACACCTTC. This encodes CASSPGSISYGYTF.